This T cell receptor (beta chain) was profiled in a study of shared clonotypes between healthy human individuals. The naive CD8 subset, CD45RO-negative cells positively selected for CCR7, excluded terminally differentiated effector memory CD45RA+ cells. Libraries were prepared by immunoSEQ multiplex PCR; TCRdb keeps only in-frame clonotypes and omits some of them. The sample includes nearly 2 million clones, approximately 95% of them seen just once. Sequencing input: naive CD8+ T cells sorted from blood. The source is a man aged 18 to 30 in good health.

CDR3 protein: CASSPDGAGNQPQHF. The CDR3 bases are TGTGCCAGCAGCCCGGACGGGGCCGGCAATCAGCCCCAGCATTTT. The chain is built from TRBV7-9 and TRBJ1-5; possible D gene TRBD1, 5 bases. The CDR3 consists of 15 residues. Trimming shortened V by 5 bases and J by 2 bases, and 13 bases separated the two germline ends. Germline V lookup: CDR1 SEHNR, CDR2 FQNEAQ (reference sequence).